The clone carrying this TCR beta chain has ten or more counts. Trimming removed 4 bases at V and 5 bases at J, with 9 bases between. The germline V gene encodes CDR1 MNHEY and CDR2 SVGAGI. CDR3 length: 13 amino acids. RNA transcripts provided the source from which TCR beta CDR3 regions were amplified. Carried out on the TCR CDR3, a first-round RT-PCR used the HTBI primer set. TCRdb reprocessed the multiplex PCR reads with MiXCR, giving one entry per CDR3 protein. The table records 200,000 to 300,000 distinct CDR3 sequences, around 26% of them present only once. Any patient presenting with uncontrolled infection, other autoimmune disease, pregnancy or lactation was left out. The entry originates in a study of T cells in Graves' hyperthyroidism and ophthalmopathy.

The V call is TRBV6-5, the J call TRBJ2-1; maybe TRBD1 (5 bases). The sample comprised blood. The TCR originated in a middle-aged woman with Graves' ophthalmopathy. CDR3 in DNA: TGTGCCAGCAGTTCTGAAGGGGACAATGAGCAGTTCTTC. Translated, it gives CASSSEGDNEQFF.